This T cell receptor (beta chain) was sequenced for a study of OX40 agonist ivuxolimab in advanced cancers. Study information: Patients were around 83% male with ages about 20 to 79, mean around 61.

This clone was seen a handful of times. Its antigen is undetermined. The sampling schedule covered blood at baseline, cycle 4 day 1, and cycle 7 day 1. Study-wide results and caveats: At 0.1 to 3.0 mg/kg, clonal expansion of CD4+ and CD8+ blood T cells had occurred by week 6.

Data came from immunoSEQ multiplex PCR; TCRdb stores just in-frame clones and leaves some out. The sample has roughly 44,000 clones; 80% are singletons. From germline, CDR1 is SGHNT and CDR2 YYREEE (reference sequence). The CDR3 is made up of 16 amino acids. J gave up 0 bases and V 4 bases, and 4 bases lay outside the gene matches. The source is an adult with an advanced solid tumor such as melanoma, head and neck, liver or kidney cancer. The sample consisted of CD4+ or CD8+ T cells sorted from blood, taken in a trial of the OX40 agonist ivuxolimab. The J gene is TRBJ2-1, the V gene TRBV5-4; 10 bases are a match to TRBD2. CDR3 residues: CASSGASGSSYNEQFF. CDR3 nucleotide sequence: TGTGCCAGCAGCGGGGCTAGCGGGAGCTCCTACAATGAGCAGTTCTTC.